This T cell receptor beta chain comes out of a study of monozygotic twins with inflammatory bowel disease. Study conclusions and caveats: Twins classed as concordant or discordant showed no difference in repertoire similarity, possibly from limited power. Relative to healthy twins, IBD patients had fewer clonotypes in common with others, a gap that was especially apparent with disease activity.

CDR1 is MDHEN, CDR2 SYDVKM, per germline. CDR3 size: 15 residues. Turning to this clonotype: What it binds is unknown.

Total RNA from whole blood was isolated with no T cell sorting. Every TCR library consumed around 3,300 ng of total RNA. TCRdb reprocessed the 5' RACE reads and keeps a single row for each CDR3 protein, giving no DNA. The sample includes 310,000 or so distinct CDR3 sequences. The source is a human donor with ulcerative colitis or Crohn's disease, or a healthy co-twin of an affected twin (not recorded which). Source material: blood. The rearrangement links TRBV28 to TRBJ1-5; without DNA, the TCRdb call of TRBD1 cannot be checked. The CDR3 protein is CASSYRGPSNQPQHF. The full variable domain, rest sourced from reference TRBV28 and TRBJ1-5, is DVKVTQSSRYLVKRTGEKVFLECVQDMDHENMFWYRQDPGLGLRLIYFSYDVKMKEKGDIPEGYSVSREKKERFSLILESASTNQTSMYLCASSYRGPSNQPQHFGDGTRLSIL.